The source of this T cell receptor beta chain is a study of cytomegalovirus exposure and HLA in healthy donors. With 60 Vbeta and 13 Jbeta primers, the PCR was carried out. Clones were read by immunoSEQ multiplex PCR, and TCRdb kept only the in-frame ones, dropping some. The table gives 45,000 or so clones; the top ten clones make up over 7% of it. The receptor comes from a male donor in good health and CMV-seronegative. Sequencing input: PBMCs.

CDR3 region: CASRHTNTGELFF. The CDR3 coding sequence is TGCGCCAGCAGACACACGAACACCGGGGAGCTGTTTTTT. The chain has TRBV5-1 and TRBJ2-2; D is uncertain. This CDR3 is built from 13 residues. V lost 5 bases to trimming and J lost 0 bases, with 5 bases between them. Germline CDR1 reads SGHRS; CDR2 reads YFSETQ.